The clone carrying this TCR beta chain was detected only once. Its cognate antigen is unknown. A read error may account for a junction end that differs from germline. TCRdb used MiXCR to reprocess the reads, holding one entry per CDR3 protein. Among some 940,000 distinct CDR3 sequences listed, about a third were seen once. This sample was taken from a study of T cell repertoires in cytomegalovirus infection. About the study: Recently identified HLA-C-restricted and well-studied HLA-B-restricted CMV epitopes were used. An indication of both CMV infection and matching HLA type came from public TCR beta signatures. Study results and caveats: The ex vivo response was dominated by HLA-C-restricted CMV-specific TCR beta clonotypes.

The CDR3 spans 15 residues. CDR1 is MNHNS, CDR2 SASEGT, per germline. This sequence was found in a human donor in good health (CMV status not recorded). Some clones in this sample may be carry-over from other donors' samples. The material sequenced was cultured CD8+ T cells from PBMCs, taken from culture after CMV antigen stimulation. The chain uses TRBV6-1 and TRBJ1-4; D not certain. The CDR3 protein is CTSSEETSVSEKLFF. The CDR3 nucleotides read TGTACCAGCAGTGAAGAAACCTCAGTGTCGGAAAAACTGTTTTTT.